This T cell receptor (beta chain) was found in a study of blood T cell repertoires in COVID-19. The protocol was immunoSEQ multiplex PCR, while the TCRdb copy is restricted to in-frame clones and leaves out a portion. The sample consists of about 250,000 clones, roughly four fifths of them appearing once. The germline V gene has CDR1 SQVTM and CDR2 ANQGSEA. Trimming stripped 4 bases from V and 5 bases from J, with 17 bases between. The CDR3 extends over 14 amino acids. The sequenced sample was peripheral blood. This TCR derives from a person in their 70s with COVID-19, enrolled during active disease. This sequence joins TRBV29-1 and TRBJ2-5; D unresolved. The CDR3 DNA is TGCAGCGTTGTCGGTCTAAGTACGAGGGAGACCCAGTACTTC. It is translated as CSVVGLSTRETQYF.